Shown below are 9 T cell receptor beta chains from a single sample sequenced in a study of blood T cell repertoires in COVID-19. Clones were read by immunoSEQ multiplex PCR, and TCRdb kept only the in-frame ones, dropping some. The table lists roughly 220,000 clones, about four fifths of them singletons. The specimen was PBMCs or T cells enriched from blood (not recorded which). These receptors were taken from a woman aged 40 to 55 with acute COVID-19.

This chain links TRBV3-1 (or the pseudogene TRBV3-2) with TRBJ2-2; the match to TRBD1 covers 11 bases. Germline V CDR1 and CDR2: LGHDT, YNNKEL (reference sequence). The CDR3 spans 16 residues. The J segment lost 5 bases and the V segment lost 0 bases, leaving 2 bases of the junction unmatched. Here the CDR3 reads CASSQEGQGVTGELFF. In DNA form, the CDR3 reads TGTGCCAGCAGCCAAGAGGGACAGGGGGTGACCGGGGAGCTGTTTTTT.

The chain has TRBV6-5 and TRBJ1-4; D remains ambiguous. The V gene lost 6 bases and the J gene lost 5 bases, with 13 bases spanning the gap. The CDR3 contains 14 residues. From germline, CDR1 is MNHEY and CDR2 SVGAGI. As DNA, the CDR3 is TGTGCCAGCAGGAGGTCAGAAGAAAATGAAAAACTGTTTTTT. It yields the protein CASRRSEENEKLFF.

The chain links TRBV7-9 to TRBJ2-3; no clear D gene. The V gene lost 1 base and the J gene lost 2 bases, with 7 bases spanning the gap. This CDR3 has 14 residues. The germline V gene encodes CDR1 SEHNR and CDR2 FQNEAQ (reference sequence). The CDR3 reads CASSLGSLTDTQYF. CDR3 DNA sequence: TGTGCCAGCAGCTTAGGTTCTCTCACAGATACGCAGTATTTT.

This chain joins TRBV7-2 and TRBJ1-5, with a tentative D call TRBD1 (5 bases). Per the germline V gene, CDR1 is SGHTA and CDR2 is FQGNSA. V was cut by 4 bases and J by 8 bases, with 21 bases left in between. The CDR3 runs 16 residues. CDR3 protein: CASSSSSGKGSKPQHF. The CDR3 bases are TGTGCCAGCAGCTCCTCTTCCGGAAAGGGGTCGAAGCCCCAGCATTTT.

The CDR3 spells CASHRQGGQPQHF. Written as DNA, the CDR3 is TGTGCCAGCCATAGACAGGGCGGTCAGCCCCAGCATTTT. The chain uses TRBV19 and TRBJ1-5; 7 bases align to TRBD1. Trimming removed 9 bases from V and 6 bases from J; junction bases left unmatched: 8. From germline, CDR1 is LNHDA and CDR2 SQIVND (reference sequence). The CDR3 length is 13 residues.

The rearrangement joins TRBV9 to TRBJ2-7; 12 positions match TRBD1. Germline CDR1 reads SGDLS; CDR2 reads YYNGEE. This CDR3 is built from 16 residues. The V segment lost 0 bases and the J segment 3 bases; nucleotides outside the gene matches: 4. This CDR3 is CASSVEGTGGSYEQYF. The DNA of the CDR3 is TGTGCCAGCAGCGTAGAAGGGACAGGGGGCAGCTACGAGCAGTACTTC.

V is TRBV6-4 and J is TRBJ1-6; D ambiguous. Germline values: CDR1 MRHNA, CDR2 SNTAGT. Trimming took off 7 bases at V and 0 bases at J, with 10 bases between the two ends. This CDR3 has 15 residues. CDR3 sequence (DNA): TGTGCCAGCAAGACTGACGTCTCCTATAATTCACCCCTCCACTTT. Protein: CASKTDVSYNSPLHF.

There are a few counts of this clone. As DNA, the CDR3 is TGTGCCAGTAGCAAACAGGGGGCGAACGAGCAGTACTTC. It specifies CASSKQGANEQYF. The chain uses TRBV19 and TRBJ2-7; 9 bases are shared with TRBD1. The CDR3 loop spans 13 amino acids. CDR1 and CDR2 (germline): LNHDA, SQIVND (reference sequence). V was clipped by 6 bases and J by 5 bases; unmatched bases: 5.

In DNA form, the CDR3 reads TGTGCCAGCAGCCGACTTGTACCTAAAAGGCGGGAGCAGTTCTTC. As protein: CASSRLVPKRREQFF. V gene TRBV7-8 combines with J gene TRBJ2-1; D ambiguous. The CDR3 extends over 15 amino acids. CDR1 SGHVS and CDR2 FQNEAQ come from the germline V gene. V dropped 5 bases and J dropped 10 bases, with 21 bases sitting between them.